This note documents a single TCR beta chain sequence. The antigen it binds to is not known. No per-base quality is available; no much larger clone lies one base away. The CDR3 numbers 14 residues from cysteine through phenylalanine. Of all the DNA, just the CDR3 is kept, 42 bases in frame from base 1. A distance of 8 bases separates the germline ends of V and J, which lose 2 bases and 1 base respectively. The germline V gene provides CDR1 SGDLS and CDR2 YYNGEE. The cohort comprised under 700 healthy bone marrow donors. All cohort members were sampled while nominally healthy, although unrecorded immune exposures were likely present. The donor tested CMV seropositive and was one of the 289 seropositive cohort members. A peripheral blood sample was provided by each donor, and peripheral blood mononuclear cells were used for TCR beta sequencing. Genomic DNA was extracted from the blood cell samples with the Qiagen DNeasy Blood Extraction Kit.

This sample was taken from a study of cytomegalovirus exposure and HLA in healthy donors (dated by TCRdb to about 2017). About the full investigation: According to an earlier analysis of several hundred of the donors, 150 million to 200 million T cells yielded over 100 million unique TCR beta sequences and approximately 300 Gb of sequence data. Donor age, sex, ethnicity and CMV serostatus were collected together with the repertoire data. In addition to the first cohort of 650 to 800 subjects, a separate validation cohort of 100 to 150 different subjects was used. The T cell repertoires of 666 subjects were profiled by immunosequencing and related to cytomegalovirus serostatus. An earlier analysis of roughly 580 of the donors used high-throughput TCR beta sequencing to judge whether each TCR beta V gene segment behaved as functional or pseudogenic. The number of typed donors differed by locus: roughly 620-640 for A, B, C, DRB1 and DQB1; 500 to 550 for DQA1; 606 for DPA1; and 400 to 480 for DPB1. Approximately 310 gigabases of sequencing data and tens of millions of unique TCR sequences were included in an early release covering several hundred HLA-typed donors. On average, 235,054 unique TCR beta nucleotide sequences were sequenced per donor among 398 genotyped donors of the cohort, with approximately 18% of those sequences being non-productive. The later analysis used no new phenotypic data to find candidate immune exposures, relying instead on TCR beta sequences and their occurrence across donors. Every repertoire in the discovery cohort had been generated on one and the same sequencing platform. Among the 398 genotyped donors, more than 70% belonged to the genetic ancestry cluster associated with self-reported Caucasian donors. A later genetic analysis used genome-wide SNP genotypes for about three fifths of the roughly 700 donors, treating that subset as a discovery cohort. Class I and class II HLA loci were covered by the typing at four-digit resolution. Because of strong linkage in the cohort, 4 to 6 DR-DQ haplotypes were treated as single units for association and clustering. High-throughput TCR immunosequencing, statistical association of individual TCRs with disease status, and machine learning were combined to predict cytomegalovirus infection status. A later analysis re-analyzed previously published TCR beta repertoires from roughly 690 donors and added high-resolution HLA genotyping to study TCR occurrence patterns. The study aimed to test whether cataloging public T cell receptors could reveal signatures of past pathogen exposure.

Paper-wide results and their limitations: About 17 rarely observed V segments, including chromosome 9 orphons, were excluded from the earlier analysis of some 590 of the donors because counts were too low. Immune exposure information for the cohort was limited to CMV serostatus. In vitro tests confirmed that a few of the cytomegalovirus-associated TCR beta chains recognize cytomegalovirus antigens. In an earlier analysis of about 550 of the donors, most TCR beta V segments were observed in productive rearrangements about 90% or about 30% of the time, broadly matching IMGT annotations. This cohort had only TCR beta chains sequenced, and the lack of alpha or paired-chain data limited which features could be detected. A further reported finding was that TCR beta sequences accurately predicted the HLA-A and HLA-B alleles for most subjects in the first cohort. The study listed 164 TCR beta chains as associated with cytomegalovirus. In a later analysis, HLA-associated TCR beta chains showed more clonal expansion and lower generation probabilities than non-associated chains that were equally common. The 87-base-pair reads could not distinguish some IMGT-functional V segments, including TRBV6-2 and TRBV6-3, so those segments were excluded. In a later genetic analysis, a missense DCLRE1C variant was associated with V-gene and J-gene trimming of TCR beta chains, and the association was replicated in an independent cohort. Strong co-occurrence of HLA alleles, especially DR and DQ, made assigning TCR associations to individual alleles difficult. Most TCR sequences were observed very rarely across donors, whereas some public TCRs were present in many individuals. Because some donors lacked HLA typing at each locus, the association tests relied only on the typed subset. Correlated functional status among segregating V segments might reflect linkage disequilibrium, but an unknown experimental factor could not be ruled out. The sequencing pipeline was judged likely to have produced a cluster of highly shared sequence variants as a technical artifact. In both the original and validation cohorts, the classifier was reported to diagnose cytomegalovirus status with high specificity and sensitivity. A later genetic analysis reported fewer N-insertions in productive TCRs among donors in an Asian-associated ancestry cluster than the approximately 700-donor mean. Specific HLA alleles were associated with about 17,000 TCR beta sequences at a false discovery rate of 0.05 in a later analysis. Presence/absence analyses assumed roughly uniform sequencing depth across donors, an assumption that may not hold. A later analysis found that TCR association rates varied across HLA loci, with DRB1 alleles showing the most associated TCRs and HLA-C alleles the fewest. A later analysis reported that several top co-occurrence clusters appeared linked to parvovirus B19, influenza, CMV and Epstein-Barr virus. A later analysis found that most CMV-associated TCR beta chains appeared HLA-restricted, with HLA associations seemingly driven largely by CMV exposure. It was suggested by the authors that the approach could potentially be generalized to other disease states and immunological phenotypes.

The protocol used for the library was the immunoSEQ multiplex PCR assay. The multiplex PCR relied on a mix of 60 forward primers for TCR Vbeta segments and 13 reverse primers for TCR Jbeta segments. The CDR3 region of rearranged TCR beta genes was amplified from genomic DNA with a multiplex PCR assay. The amplified TCR beta libraries were sequenced on the Illumina HiSeq System as 87-base-pair reads. As for how the authors treated the data: In a later analysis, tens of millions of unique TCR beta chains were counted across the 650 to 750 repertoires, and roughly 11 million of these chains were shared by at least two donors. Raw reads were error-corrected and collapsed into unique sequences with a nearest-neighbor algorithm that merged closely related sequences to remove PCR and sequencing errors. V, D and J gene segments were assigned by aligning CDR3 sequences to IMGT reference sequences. For a sequence to be retained, a match of at least six nucleotides to both a V gene segment and a J gene segment was required. A rearrangement counted as productive if the CDR3 had no stop codons and remained in frame with V and J, and every other rearrangement counted as non-productive. Following IMGT convention, CDR3 was defined as the stretch from the second conserved V-encoded cysteine up to the conserved J-encoded phenylalanine. The earlier analysis of about 620 of the donors excluded sequences that lacked an unambiguous match to a single V gene segment. An earlier analysis of almost 600 of the donors classified V segments as functional when productive rearrangements were above 56.7% and as segregating when the standard deviation between donors was above 5%. To diagnose cytomegalovirus status from the catalog of TCR beta chain sequences, a statistical classification framework was built. In a later analysis, TCR nucleotide sequences were compared against IMGT/GENE-DB human TR gene sequences so that V and J genes could be assigned. In a later analysis, CDR3 sequences and most-parsimonious VDJ recombination scenarios were assigned using the TCRdist pipeline. In a later analysis, each TCR beta chain was defined by its CDR3 amino acid sequence together with its V-gene family, and reads without a unique V-gene family were excluded. A later analysis removed 500 to 600 highly shared, low-generation-probability nucleotide sequences to deal with suspected cross-contamination and a sequencing artifact. In a later analysis, a clonal expansion index was calculated for each public chain from normalized within-repertoire ranks of inferred template counts. A later analysis computed generation probabilities with a VDJ recombination model fitted to out-of-frame rearrangements, and checked the results against IGoR. Hypergeometric tests were used in a later analysis to score TCR-TCR, TCR-HLA and TCR-CMV co-occurrence, with a repertoire-size bias correction applied to the TCR pairs. In a later analysis, false discovery rates were estimated by permuting HLA or CMV assignments 20 times. In a later analysis, co-occurring TCRs were grouped using DBSCAN, with TCRdist sequence similarity added in when clustering inside HLA-allele-positive subsets. Repertoires with fewer than 30,000 or more than 120,000 public chains were left out of co-occurrence clustering, as were about five repertoires with anomalous nucleotide sharing. TCRdb retrieved this table from immuneACCESS and kept in-frame rearrangements only. Not all clones are present; in checked studies, unresolved V genes account for under half, and no reason is known for the remainder. V, J and clone size reflect that table, while D and trimming were determined from the DNA. Present in this sample are under 100,000 clones, around 70% of which were seen just once. The ten biggest clones cover roughly 15% of the sample.

Sequencing was done on a sample of PBMCs. The TCR sequence derives from a woman in her forties or fifties in good health and CMV-seropositive. The receptor chain draws on TRBV9 and TRBJ2-3; a weak D assignment points to TRBD1 (6 bases agree). The CDR3 amino acid sequence is: CASSVRGGTDTQYF. The sequence in DNA is TGTGCCAGCAGCGTCAGGGGTGGCACAGATACGCAGTATTTT.